This TCR beta chain was obtained from a study of T cells in Graves' hyperthyroidism and ophthalmopathy. Study-level points and caveats: Appearing also in blood were most of the thyroid clonotypes expanded above 0.001.

Of note for this clonotype: Its specificity is not known.

RNA transcripts were the template for amplifying TCR beta CDR3 regions. In the first-round RT-PCR of the TCR CDR3, the HTBI primer set was used. TCRdb re-analysed the multiplex PCR reads in MiXCR, keeping a single row per CDR3 protein. Of about 96,000 distinct CDR3 sequences listed, around 52% are singletons. The PBMCs were taken from around 9 ml of fresh peripheral blood. Germline CDR1 SNHLY, CDR2 FYNNEI. The CDR3 runs to 12 residues. J was trimmed by 11 bases and V by 1 base; bases with no gene match: 2. The chain is built from TRBV2 and TRBJ1-1; TRBD1 matches 9 bases. Sequencing used blood. The sequence was collected from a woman aged 40 to 49 with Graves' hyperthyroidism. The CDR3 region is CASSEGDRVAFF. CDR3 sequence (DNA): TGTGCCAGCAGTGAAGGGGACAGGGTGGCTTTCTTT.